The 21 T cell receptor beta chains below were found in one sample sequenced in a study of neurological immune-mediated disorders. TCRdb redid the calling of the 5' RACE reads with MiXCR, one entry per CDR3 protein. The sample holds approximately 85,000 distinct CDR3 sequences, approximately 4.6% seen once. Specified time point: longitudinal time-point 3. Source material: PBMCs. The receptor set was obtained from a woman aged 55-69 years with multiple sclerosis.

This clonotype came up a few times. This chain joins TRBV24-1 and TRBJ2-7; D is possibly TRBD1 (6 bases). The germline CDR1 and CDR2 sequences are KGHDR and SFDVKD. The germline V and J ends were trimmed by 3 bases and 6 bases, with 17 bases remaining between them. The CDR3 has 15 residues. The CDR3: CATSDGRTAGIEQYF. The CDR3 DNA is TGTGCCACCAGTGATGGAAGGACAGCCGGAATCGAGCAGTACTTC.

This clonotype appeared a few times. The chain joins TRBV5-1 to TRBJ2-5; TRBD1 might be the D (6 bases). Germline lookup yields CDR1 SGHRS and CDR2 YFSETQ. V lost 1 base and J 2 bases, leaving 12 bases between the germline ends. The CDR3 consists of 15 residues. Here the CDR3 DNA reads TGCGCCAGCAGCTTGCCTACAGGGATTCAAGAGACCCAGTACTTC. Protein: CASSLPTGIQETQYF.

This clonotype was recorded many times. The chain has TRBV5-4 and TRBJ2-5; D may be TRBD1 (6 bases). V shed 4 bases and J shed 3 bases, with 16 bases lying between them. The CDR3 is made up of 15 amino acids. CDR1 is SGHNT and CDR2 is YYREEE in the germline V gene (reference sequence). The CDR3 DNA sequence: TGTGCCAGCAGCCCCGAGGGCAGGGGCGAAGAGACCCAGTACTTC. Translating gives CASSPEGRGEETQYF.

The rearrangement uses TRBV6-1 and TRBJ2-7; 7 nucleotides match TRBD1. J lost 0 bases, V lost 6 bases, and 8 bases had no gene match. CDR1 and CDR2 (germline): MNHNS, SASEGT. The CDR3 consists of 15 residues. Written as DNA, the CDR3 is TGTGCCAGCAGAGGGGACAGCTTGAGCTCCTACGAGCAGTACTTC. This codes for CASRGDSLSSYEQYF.

The sample holds many counts of this clonotype. This sequence joins TRBV20-1 and TRBJ1-1; the D gene is possibly TRBD1 (6 bases). The germline V gene has CDR1 DFQATT and CDR2 SNEGSKA (reference sequence). The CDR3 is 16 residues long. V lost 0 bases and J 0 bases, leaving 14 bases between the germline ends. DNA of the CDR3: TGCAGTGCTAGAGATCAGAAAACAGGGATGAACACTGAAGCTTTCTTT. This translates into CSARDQKTGMNTEAFF.

This clonotype was seen repeatedly, ten times or more. The CDR3 DNA reads TGTGCCAGCAGTCCGCAGACGAACTATGGCTACACCTTC. This codes for CASSPQTNYGYTF. The rearrangement joins TRBV12-3 or TRBV12-4 to TRBJ1-2; D unclear. This CDR3 comprises 13 residues. Trimming left V 5 bases short and J 2 bases short, with 9 bases between.

This clonotype was counted ten times or more. This chain joins TRBV3-1 and TRBJ2-4; D uncertain. V was cut by 1 base and J by 0 bases, with 10 bases left in between. CDR3 length: 16 amino acids. The V gene's germline CDR1 is LGHDT and CDR2 YNNKEL (reference sequence). CDR3 in amino acids: CASSQVSRAAKNIQYF. The CDR3 DNA reads TGTGCCAGCAGCCAAGTTAGCCGGGCAGCCAAAAACATTCAGTACTTC.

The sample holds many counts of this clonotype. The rearrangement links TRBV4-1 to TRBJ2-2; 8 positions match TRBD2. This CDR3 region has 15 residues. J lost 7 bases, V lost 4 bases, and 8 bases had no gene match. CDR1 and CDR2 (germline): MGHRA, YSYEKL. The DNA of the CDR3 is TGCGCCAGCAGCCTCCCCGGGACTAGGCGCGGGGAGCTGTTTTTT. Protein sequence: CASSLPGTRRGELFF.

Ten or more counts support this clonotype. CDR3 protein: CASSIWGDEQFF. The CDR3 DNA sequence: TGTGCCAGCAGTATATGGGGGGATGAGCAGTTCTTC. V gene TRBV25-1 combines with J gene TRBJ2-1; D possibly corresponds to TRBD2 (6 bases). V gave up 5 bases and J gave up 8 bases, with 10 bases separating them. The CDR3 has 12 amino acids. CDR1 MGHDK and CDR2 SYGVNS come from the germline V gene.

The table lists this clonotype with many counts. The genes are TRBV3-1 and TRBJ1-1, with 7 positions matching TRBD1. Looked up from germline, CDR1 is LGHDT and CDR2 is YNNKEL (reference sequence). The CDR3 has 13 amino acids. With V trimmed by 5 bases and J by 3 bases, 3 bases remained unmatched. DNA of the CDR3: TGTGCCAGCAGCGGACAGGAGTACACTGAAGCTTTCTTT. Translated, it gives CASSGQEYTEAFF.

This clonotype has a count of ten or more. V usage is TRBV7-9 and J usage is TRBJ1-1, with D tentatively TRBD1 (5 bases). The germline gives CDR1 SEHNR, CDR2 FQNEAQ (reference sequence). V was shortened by 5 bases and J by 1 base, with 20 bases between the two germline ends. There are 17 residues in the CDR3. CDR3 sequence: CASSPTDRGRQNTEAFF. The CDR3 coding sequence is TGTGCCAGCAGCCCCACCGACCGGGGACGGCAGAACACTGAAGCTTTCTTT.

This clonotype has at least ten counts. This rearrangement joins TRBV20-1 to TRBJ1-1, with 7 bases lining up with TRBD1. The CDR3 is made up of 13 amino acids. Germline CDR1 reads DFQATT; CDR2 reads SNEGSKA (reference sequence). V lost 6 bases to trimming and J lost 1 base; unmatched junction nucleotides: 5. The CDR3 DNA follows: TGCAGTGCCCCGACAGGGAGGAACACTGAAGCTTTCTTT. Encoded protein: CSAPTGRNTEAFF.

This clonotype was counted at least ten times. V is TRBV3-1 and J is TRBJ2-7; D gene ambiguous. With 0 bases removed from V and 0 bases from J, the gap between germline ends came to 6 bases. This CDR3 has 14 residues. Germline CDR1 and CDR2: LGHDT and YNNKEL (reference sequence). The CDR3 region is CASSQDPSSYEQYF. The CDR3, as DNA: TGTGCCAGCAGCCAAGACCCAAGCTCCTACGAGCAGTACTTC.

This clonotype was counted at least ten times. V gene TRBV5-1 combines with J gene TRBJ2-2; D remains ambiguous. The CDR3 contains 14 residues. From germline, CDR1 is SGHRS and CDR2 YFSETQ. Trimming shortened V by 6 bases and J by 4 bases, and 13 bases separated the two germline ends. CDR3: CASTLMGPTGELFF. The CDR3 DNA sequence: TGCGCCAGCACCTTAATGGGTCCCACCGGGGAGCTGTTTTTT.

Relative to its sample, this clonotype is medium-sized. The chain links TRBV3-1 to TRBJ1-1; 7 nucleotides align to TRBD1. The CDR3 covers 16 residues. The germline V gene encodes CDR1 LGHDT and CDR2 YNNKEL (reference sequence). V was pared by 2 bases and J by 1 base, with 7 bases of the junction left unmatched. This CDR3 is CASSQPDRVPNTEAFF. CDR3 coding DNA: TGTGCCAGCAGCCAACCCGACAGGGTCCCGAACACTGAAGCTTTCTTT.

This clonotype was seen ten or more times. The CDR3: CSARRAGTTYNEQFF. The CDR3, as DNA: TGCAGTGCTAGAAGAGCCGGGACTACCTACAATGAGCAGTTCTTC. This chain connects TRBV20-1 to TRBJ2-1; TRBD2 aligns across 7 bases. V shed 2 bases and J 2 bases; nucleotides not matched to a gene: 6. The CDR3 runs to 15 residues. Germline V gene lookup returns CDR1 DFQATT and CDR2 SNEGSKA (reference sequence).

This clonotype was seen many times. The V call is TRBV5-1, the J call TRBJ1-2; TRBD1 might be the D (6 bases). This CDR3 contains 13 residues. Deletions cut 4 bases from V and 8 bases from J, with 15 bases between. CDR1 and CDR2 (germline): SGHRS, YFSETQ. The CDR3 spells CASSRDTSSGYTF. In nucleotides, the CDR3 is TGCGCCAGCAGCAGGGACACGTCGTCGGGCTACACCTTC.

This clonotype has just a few counts. The rearrangement links TRBV3-1 to TRBJ1-1; D call uncertain. Trimming stripped 7 bases from V and 9 bases from J, with 15 bases between. There are 12 residues in the CDR3. Germline CDR1 LGHDT, CDR2 YNNKEL (reference sequence). CDR3 in amino acids: CASTQYRDKAFF. For the CDR3, the DNA is TGTGCCAGCACCCAGTATCGGGATAAAGCTTTCTTT.

This clonotype was counted many times. This chain uses TRBV5-1 with TRBJ1-2; tentatively, D is TRBD1 (5 bases). The germline V gene has CDR1 SGHRS and CDR2 YFSETQ. With 4 bases removed from V and 4 bases from J, the gap between germline ends came to 14 bases. CDR3 length: 14 amino acids. DNA for the CDR3: TGCGCCAGCAGCCCGACAGAGGGTATCTATGGCTACACCTTC. Protein product: CASSPTEGIYGYTF.

This clonotype appeared many times. The gene calls are TRBV5-1 and TRBJ1-1; 7 nucleotides match TRBD1. The CDR3 totals 14 residues. After removal of 4 bases from V and 1 base from J, the junction contained 4 bases not matched to a gene. From germline, CDR1 is SGHRS and CDR2 YFSETQ. For the CDR3, the DNA is TGCGCCAGCAGCACGAGACAGGGGAACACTGAAGCTTTCTTT. Residues: CASSTRQGNTEAFF.

V usage is TRBV28 and J usage is TRBJ2-2, with TRBD1 as a possible D gene (6 bases). Trimming took 10 bases from V and 4 from J, leaving 22 bases between them. The CDR3 totals 16 residues. Germline V gene lookup returns CDR1 MDHEN and CDR2 SYDVKM. The CDR3 region is CATTTRARGTTGELFF. CDR3 sequence (DNA): TGTGCCACCACCACCCGGGCAAGGGGGACCACCGGGGAGCTGTTTTTT.